The rows below give T cell receptor beta chains drawn from one sample of a study of blood T cell repertoires in COVID-19. Produced via immunoSEQ multiplex PCR; TCRdb's table is partial and in-frame only. Of approximately 50,000 clones listed, more than 75% are singletons. What was sequenced was peripheral blood. All receptors come from a human donor in a cohort sampled during active COVID-19. CDR3s include the opening cysteine and the closing phenylalanine or tryptophan. Each record gives: CDR3 length, D gene, J gene, clone size, V gene, CDR3 DNA, CDR3 protein. The D gene is left open where the match is weak. Clone size is stated in some rows and not others, as once, few, many or a class when expanded.

length: 13
D: TRBD1
J: TRBJ2-3
size: -
V: TRBV6-5
DNA: TGTGCCAGCAACAGGGGGCTGGCAGATACGCAGTATTTT
CDR3: CASNRGLADTQYF

length: 15
D: TRBD1
J: TRBJ1-2
size: -
V: TRBV11-2
DNA: TGTGCCAGCAGCTTAGCCGGGACAGACATCTATGGCTACACCTTC
CDR3: CASSLAGTDIYGYTF

length: 13
D: TRBD2
J: TRBJ2-5
size: -
V: TRBV5-6
DNA: TGTGCCAGCAGCCCTCGGGGAGGGGAGACCCAGTACTTC
CDR3: CASSPRGGETQYF

length: 14
D: -
J: TRBJ2-4
size: -
V: TRBV18
DNA: TGTGCCAGCTCACAGCAGGCAACAAAAAACATTCAGTACTTC
CDR3: CASSQQATKNIQYF

length: 14
D: TRBD2
J: TRBJ2-7
size: -
V: TRBV14
DNA: TGTGCCAGCAGCCAAGGGGGCGGGAGCCACGAGCAGTACTTC
CDR3: CASSQGGGSHEQYF

length: 15
D: TRBD1
J: TRBJ1-1
size: -
V: TRBV10-3
DNA: TGTGCCATCAGTGAACACCAGGGGGTGAACACTGAAGCTTTCTTT
CDR3: CAISEHQGVNTEAFF

length: 16
D: -
J: TRBJ2-1
size: -
V: TRBV11-2
DNA: TGTGCCAGCAGCCCAGGGGGGAACCCTTCCTCTAATGAGCAGTTCTTC
CDR3: CASSPGGNPSSNEQFF

length: 13
D: TRBD1
J: TRBJ2-7
size: -
V: TRBV5-1
DNA: TGCGCCAGCAGTTCGGGACAGGGATACGAGCAGTACTTC
CDR3: CASSSGQGYEQYF

length: 11
D: TRBD1
J: TRBJ1-4
size: -
V: TRBV12-3/TRBV12-4
DNA: TGTGCCAGCAGTACACAGGGGCCGCTGTTTTTT
CDR3: CASSTQGPLFF

length: 14
D: -
J: TRBJ2-7
size: -
V: TRBV27
DNA: TGTGCCAGCAGTTTGGGCCGCCCAGCCTACGAGCAGTACTTC
CDR3: CASSLGRPAYEQYF

length: 14
D: TRBD1
J: TRBJ1-2
size: few
V: TRBV5-5
DNA: TGTGCCAGCAGCTTTGGGACAGGTCGCTATGGCTACACCTTC
CDR3: CASSFGTGRYGYTF

length: 14
D: -
J: TRBJ2-3
size: -
V: TRBV5-1
DNA: TGCGCCAGCAGCATGGGACTGTTGGTAGATACGCAGTATTTT
CDR3: CASSMGLLVDTQYF

length: 17
D: -
J: TRBJ2-2
size: -
V: TRBV18
DNA: TGTGCCAGCTCACCCCGAGGGAGCGGGTACGACACCGGGGAGCTGTTTTTT
CDR3: CASSPRGSGYDTGELFF

length: 15
D: TRBD2
J: TRBJ2-7
size: -
V: TRBV7-2
DNA: TGTGCCAGCAGCTTAGACGGCGGGAGCGGCGACGAGCAGTACTTC
CDR3: CASSLDGGSGDEQYF

length: 15
D: -
J: TRBJ2-2
size: -
V: TRBV5-8
DNA: TGTGCCAGCAGCTTGGGACAGACGAACACCGGGGAGCTGTTTTTT
CDR3: CASSLGQTNTGELFF

length: 14
D: -
J: TRBJ1-1
size: -
V: TRBV5-1
DNA: TGCGCCAGCAGCTTGGCTGGAGCGAACACTGAAGCTTTCTTT
CDR3: CASSLAGANTEAFF

length: 15
D: -
J: TRBJ1-5
size: -
V: TRBV19
DNA: TGTGCCAGTAGTATTTTTAGGGCAGGGGAGCAGCCCCAGCATTTT
CDR3: CASSIFRAGEQPQHF

length: 14
D: TRBD1
J: TRBJ1-2
size: -
V: TRBV29-1
DNA: TGCAGCGTTGACGGAGGGACAGTCCACTATGGCTACACCTTC
CDR3: CSVDGGTVHYGYTF

length: 18
D: TRBD2
J: TRBJ2-3
size: once
V: TRBV5-1
DNA: TGCGCCAGCAGCTTGAGTGGACTAGCGGGTACTAGCACAGATACGCAGTATTTT
CDR3: CASSLSGLAGTSTDTQYF

length: 15
D: -
J: TRBJ1-4
size: -
V: TRBV2
DNA: TGTGCCAGCAGTGAATCAGGAGGGGCTGGGGAAAAACTGTTTTTT
CDR3: CASSESGGAGEKLFF

length: 15
D: -
J: TRBJ2-7
size: -
V: TRBV5-1
DNA: TGCGCCAGCAGCTTGAGTACAGGGCTAGCCTACGAGCAGTACTTC
CDR3: CASSLSTGLAYEQYF

length: 15
D: -
J: TRBJ1-1
size: -
V: TRBV7-2
DNA: TGTGCCAGCAGCCCTGGTGGGGCGGGGGCGACTGAAGCTTTCTTT
CDR3: CASSPGGAGATEAFF

length: 14
D: -
J: TRBJ2-3
size: -
V: TRBV12-5
DNA: TGTGCTAGTGGTTTGAGAATAGCCCTAGATACGCAGTATTTT
CDR3: CASGLRIALDTQYF

length: 13
D: -
J: TRBJ2-4
size: few
V: TRBV28
DNA: TGTGCCAGCAGTCATCCGGCCCCAGGCATTCAGTACTTC
CDR3: CASSHPAPGIQYF

length: 15
D: -
J: TRBJ1-4
size: few
V: TRBV5-1
DNA: TGCGCCAGCAGCAAGTGGTCCGGGACTAATGAAAAACTGTTTTTT
CDR3: CASSKWSGTNEKLFF

length: 15
D: TRBD1
J: TRBJ2-7
size: -
V: TRBV11-1
DNA: TGTGCCAGCAGCTGGGGACAGGGGTTCTCCTACGAGCAGTACTTC
CDR3: CASSWGQGFSYEQYF